The present T cell receptor beta chain was sequenced within a study of somatic mutations in cytotoxic T cells in rheumatoid arthritis. Using immunoSEQ multiplex PCR, the repertoire was profiled, and TCRdb retains in-frame clones only, with some absent. Of 15,000 to 20,000 clones in the sample, roughly 80% were seen once. This clone has a handful of counts. Its cognate antigen is unknown. Trimming pared 5 bases from V and 6 bases from J, leaving 17 bases between. The CDR3 covers 14 residues. The V gene's germline CDR1 is MDHEN and CDR2 SYDVKM. Whole-study results and caveats: The slight TRBV07 underrepresentation in rheumatoid arthritis patients received no adjustment for multiple comparisons. CD8+ T-cell clonality showed no significant difference between rheumatoid arthritis patients and age-matched healthy controls.

The clonotype comes from an adult with rheumatoid arthritis. Sequencing used CD8+ T cells sorted from blood. This sequence joins TRBV28 and TRBJ2-7, with D possibly being TRBD1 (5 bases). This CDR3 is CASSLRATLSEQYF. The DNA for the CDR3 is TGTGCCAGCAGTCTCAGGGCCACTCTGAGCGAGCAGTACTTC.